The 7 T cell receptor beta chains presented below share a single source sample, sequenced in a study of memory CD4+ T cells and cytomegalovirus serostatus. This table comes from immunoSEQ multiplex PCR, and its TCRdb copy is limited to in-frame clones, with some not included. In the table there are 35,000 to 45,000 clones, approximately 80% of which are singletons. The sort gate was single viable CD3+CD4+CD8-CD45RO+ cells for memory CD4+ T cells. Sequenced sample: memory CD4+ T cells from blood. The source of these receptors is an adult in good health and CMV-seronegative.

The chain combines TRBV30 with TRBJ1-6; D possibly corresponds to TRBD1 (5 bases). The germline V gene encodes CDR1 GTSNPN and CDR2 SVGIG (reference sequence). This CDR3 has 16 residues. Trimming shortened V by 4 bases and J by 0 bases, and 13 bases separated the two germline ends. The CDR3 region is CAWTQGGISYNSPLHF. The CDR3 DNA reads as TGTGCCTGGACGCAGGGAGGGATCTCCTATAATTCACCCCTCCACTTT.

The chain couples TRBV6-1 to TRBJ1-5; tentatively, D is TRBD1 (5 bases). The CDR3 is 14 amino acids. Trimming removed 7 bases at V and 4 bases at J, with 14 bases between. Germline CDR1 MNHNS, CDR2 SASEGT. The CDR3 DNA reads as TGTGCCAGCAACTCACGGGGGGTAAATCAGCCCCAGCATTTT. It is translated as CASNSRGVNQPQHF.

The CDR3 DNA sequence: TGTGCCAGCTCACCCCCGACTAGCCGAGAAGAGACCCAGTACTTC. Protein product: CASSPPTSREETQYF. V usage is TRBV18 and J usage is TRBJ2-5, with 7 bases fitting TRBD2. V lost 3 bases and J lost 3; bases outside the gene matches: 7. Germline V gene lookup returns CDR1 KGHSH and CDR2 LQKENI. The CDR3 contains 15 residues.

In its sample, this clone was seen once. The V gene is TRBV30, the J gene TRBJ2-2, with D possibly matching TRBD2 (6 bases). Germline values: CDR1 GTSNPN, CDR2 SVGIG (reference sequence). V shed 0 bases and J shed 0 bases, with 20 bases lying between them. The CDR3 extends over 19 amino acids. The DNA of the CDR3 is TGTGCCTGGAGTGTACTGCGTAGCGGAGGATTTCCGAACACCGGGGAGCTGTTTTTT. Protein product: CAWSVLRSGGFPNTGELFF.

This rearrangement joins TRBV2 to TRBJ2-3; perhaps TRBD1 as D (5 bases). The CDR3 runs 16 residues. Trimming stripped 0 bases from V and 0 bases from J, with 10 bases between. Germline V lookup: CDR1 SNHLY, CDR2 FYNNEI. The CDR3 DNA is TGTGCCAGCAGTGAAGCGCTAGGGGATAGCACAGATACGCAGTATTTT. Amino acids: CASSEALGDSTDTQYF.

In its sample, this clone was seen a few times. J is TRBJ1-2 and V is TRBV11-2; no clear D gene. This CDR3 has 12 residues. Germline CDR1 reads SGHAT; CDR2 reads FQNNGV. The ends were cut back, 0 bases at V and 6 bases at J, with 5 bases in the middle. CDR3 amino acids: CASSLDGNGYTF. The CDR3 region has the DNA TGTGCCAGCAGCTTAGATGGGAATGGCTACACCTTC. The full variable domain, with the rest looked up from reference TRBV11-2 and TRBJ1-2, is EAGVAQSPRYKIIEKRQSVAFWCNPISGHATLYWYQQILGQGPKLLIQFQNNGVVDDSQLPKDRFSAERLKGVDSTLKIQPAKLEDSAVYLCASSLDGNGYTFGSGTRLTVV.

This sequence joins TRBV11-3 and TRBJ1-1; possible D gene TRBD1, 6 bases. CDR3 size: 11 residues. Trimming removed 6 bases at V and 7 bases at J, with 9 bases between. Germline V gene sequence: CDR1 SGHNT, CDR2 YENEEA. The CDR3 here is CASSSDSEAFF. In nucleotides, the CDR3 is TGTGCCAGCAGTTCGGACAGTGAAGCTTTCTTT. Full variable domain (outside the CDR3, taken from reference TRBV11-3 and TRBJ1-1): EAGVVQSPRYKIIEKKQPVAFWCNPISGHNTLYWYLQNLGQGPELLIRYENEEAVDDSQLPKDRFSAERLKGVDSTLKIQPAELGDSAVYLCASSSDSEAFFGQGTRLTVV.